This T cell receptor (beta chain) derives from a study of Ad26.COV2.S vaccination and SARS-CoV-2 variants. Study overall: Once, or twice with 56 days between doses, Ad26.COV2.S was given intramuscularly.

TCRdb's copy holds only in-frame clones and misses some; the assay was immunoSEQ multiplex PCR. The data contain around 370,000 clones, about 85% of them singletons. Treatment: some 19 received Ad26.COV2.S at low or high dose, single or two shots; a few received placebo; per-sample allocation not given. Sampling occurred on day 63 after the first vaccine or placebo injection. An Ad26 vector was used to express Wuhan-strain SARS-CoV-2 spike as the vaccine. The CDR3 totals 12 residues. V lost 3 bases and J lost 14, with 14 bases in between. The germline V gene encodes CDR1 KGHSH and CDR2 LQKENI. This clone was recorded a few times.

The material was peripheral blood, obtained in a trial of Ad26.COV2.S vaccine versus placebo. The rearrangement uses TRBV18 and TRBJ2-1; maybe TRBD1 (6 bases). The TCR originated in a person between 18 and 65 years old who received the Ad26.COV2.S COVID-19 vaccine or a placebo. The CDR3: CASSPDVTGKFF. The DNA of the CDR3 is TGTGCCAGCTCACCGGATGTAACAGGGAAGTTCTTC.